The T cell receptor (beta chain) described here comes from a study of blood T cell repertoires in COVID-19. Authors' analysis steps: The authors estimated nucleated cell counts from reference gene primer amplification. TCRdb's table, derived via immunoSEQ multiplex PCR, lists solely in-frame clones and lacks some. V, J and clone size reflect that table, while D and trimming were determined from the DNA. Here the sample spans 250,000 to 300,000 clones, about 85% being singletons. The V gene's germline CDR1 is SGHTA and CDR2 FQGNSA. The CDR3 spans 15 residues. V was pared by 2 bases and J by 2 bases, with 10 bases between.

The TCR originated in a woman aged 45-60 years who had recovered from COVID-19. The sample consisted of peripheral blood. The rearrangement links TRBV7-2 to TRBJ2-4; D call uncertain. The CDR3 coding sequence is TGTGCCAGCAGCTTAACGGGTAACTCCAAAAACATTCAGTACTTC. Its protein product is CASSLTGNSKNIQYF. Looking up the rest from reference TRBV7-2 and TRBJ2-4 gives the full variable domain: GAGVSQSPSNKVTEKGKDVELRCDPISGHTALYWYRQSLGQGLEFLIYFQGNSAPDKSGLPSDRFSAERTGGSVSTLTIQRTQQEDSAVYLCASSLTGNSKNIQYFGAGTRLSVL.